A few counts support the clone carrying this T cell receptor (beta chain). Trimming removed 3 bases at V and 5 bases at J, with 13 bases between. Germline V gene sequence: CDR1 LGHDT, CDR2 YNNKEL (reference sequence). This CDR3 region has 15 residues. The data stem from a study of T-cell reconstitution after alpha-beta-depleted transplantation in children. This sample's TCRbeta library carried unique molecular identifier barcodes. TCRdb reanalysed the PCR reads using MiXCR and keeps one entry per CDR3 protein. The data contain 500,000 or so distinct CDR3 sequences, over 10% of them singletons. The gene calls are TRBV3-1 and TRBJ1-4; maybe TRBD1 (5 bases). The input for sequencing was PBMCs, mostly from graft donor cells, taken 180 days after TCRalphabeta/CD19-depleted stem cell transplant. This clonotype was obtained from a female patient aged 2-10 years who had a stem cell transplant for aplastic anemia, so the T cells may come from the graft donor. The CDR3 loop reads CASSHSGTANEKLFF. The CDR3 DNA reads as TGTGCCAGCAGCCACTCCGGGACTGCGAATGAAAAACTGTTTTTT. Together with reference TRBV3-1 and TRBJ1-4, the CDR3 gives the full variable domain: DTAVSQTPKYLVTQMGNDKSIKCEQNLGHDTMYWYKQDSKKFLKIMFSYNNKELIINETVPNRFSPKSPDKAHLNLHINSLELGDSAVYFCASSHSGTANEKLFFGSGTQLSVL.